The 5 T cell receptor beta chains presented below share a single source sample, sequenced in a study of post-analysis software for immune sequencing data. Carried by the TCR beta cDNA libraries were unique molecular identifiers. TCRdb processed the PCR reads anew with MiXCR; each CDR3 protein has one entry. The sample includes roughly 600,000 distinct CDR3 sequences, 44% of them seen just once. No antigen has been identified for these receptors. Whole-study findings and limits: There were five or six TRBV segments more frequent in patients than controls, and TRBV5-6, TRBV5-1 and TRBV20-1 were among them.

Sequences were obtained from blood. Receptors originate from a girl aged 10 to 17 with multiple sclerosis.

This clonotype was counted once. The chain employs TRBV7-8 and TRBJ1-2, with D perhaps TRBD1 (5 bases). With 5 bases removed from V and 8 bases from J, the gap between germline ends came to 21 bases. The V gene's germline CDR1 is SGHVS and CDR2 FQNEAQ. The CDR3 spans 15 residues. This CDR3 reads CASSPGEWDSRGYTF. CDR3 in DNA: TGTGCCAGCAGCCCGGGGGAGTGGGACTCCAGGGGCTACACCTTC. Supplemented by reference TRBV7-8 and TRBJ1-2, the full variable domain reads GAGVSQSPRYKVAKRGQDVALRCDPISGHVSLFWYQQALGQGPEFLTYFQNEAQLDKSGLPSDRFFAERPEGSVSTLKIQRTQQEDSAVYLCASSPGEWDSRGYTFGSGTRLTVV.

The chain uses TRBV20-1 and TRBJ2-5; D perhaps matches TRBD1 (5 bases). This CDR3 has 15 amino acids. The germline V gene encodes CDR1 DFQATT and CDR2 SNEGSKA (reference sequence). V lost 6 bases, J lost 4 bases, and 21 bases lay in between. The CDR3 DNA reads as TGCAGTGCCAAAAATTTACAGGACCGCCCAGAGACCCAGTACTTC. It yields the protein CSAKNLQDRPETQYF.

The chain uses TRBV6-6 and TRBJ1-2; D remains unclear. The germline CDR1 and CDR2 sequences are MNHNY and SVGAGI (reference sequence). With 5 bases removed from V and 7 bases from J, the gap between germline ends came to 23 bases. The CDR3 contains 16 residues. This CDR3 reads CASSIMADGLGGGYTF. CDR3 DNA sequence: TGTGCCAGCAGTATTATGGCAGACGGACTGGGCGGTGGCTACACCTTC.

The V gene is TRBV5-1, the J gene TRBJ2-3; D possibly matches TRBD1 or TRBD2 (5 bases each). The CDR3 runs to 15 residues. Deletions cut 5 bases from V and 5 bases from J, with 18 bases between. The V gene's germline CDR1 is SGHRS and CDR2 YFSETQ. CDR3 loop: CASSRSGTEVDTQYF. The CDR3 coding sequence is TGCGCCAGCAGTCGGTCCGGGACGGAGGTAGATACGCAGTATTTT.

This clonotype was seen many times. This chain uses TRBV29-1 with TRBJ2-1; D is undetermined. The CDR3 has 11 amino acids. Per germline, CDR1 SQVTM and CDR2 ANQGSEA. The V and J ends lost 3 bases and 6 bases respectively, with 6 bases between them. The DNA of the CDR3 is TGCAGCGTTGAGGGCGCCAATGAGCAGTTCTTC. Translating it yields CSVEGANEQFF.